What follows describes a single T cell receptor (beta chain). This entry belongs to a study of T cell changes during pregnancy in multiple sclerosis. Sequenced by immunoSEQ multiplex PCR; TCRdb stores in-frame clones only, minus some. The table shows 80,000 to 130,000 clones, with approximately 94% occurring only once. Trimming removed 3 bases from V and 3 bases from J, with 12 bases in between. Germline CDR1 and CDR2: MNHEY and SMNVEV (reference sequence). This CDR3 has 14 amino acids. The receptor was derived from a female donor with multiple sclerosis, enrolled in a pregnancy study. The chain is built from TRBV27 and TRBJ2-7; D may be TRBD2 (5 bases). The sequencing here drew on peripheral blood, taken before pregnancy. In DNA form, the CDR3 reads TGTGCCAGCAGTTTGAGTCCCGGGAACTACGAGCAGTACTTC. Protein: CASSLSPGNYEQYF.